This TCR beta chain came from a study of OX40 agonist ivuxolimab in advanced cancers. Findings and caveats of the study: Some patients who did not respond also had low normalized T-cell clonal expansion. CD4+ and CD8+ blood T cells expanded clonally by week 6 at 0.1 to 3.0 mg/kg.

Autoimmune disease history or systemic immunosuppression led to patient exclusion. Libraries were prepared by immunoSEQ multiplex PCR; TCRdb keeps only in-frame clonotypes and omits some of them. The repertoire has over 55,000 clones, around 90% of them found once; the top ten carry 13% to 15%. As for this clone: Its specificity is unknown.

CDR1 SGHTA and CDR2 FQGNSA come from the germline V gene. V lost 3 bases and J lost 4, with 7 bases in between. This CDR3 spans 12 amino acids. This chain uses TRBV7-2 with TRBJ2-7; D is ambiguous. This clonotype was obtained from an adult with an advanced solid tumor such as melanoma, head and neck, liver or kidney cancer. The sample here was CD4+ or CD8+ T cells sorted from blood, taken in a trial of the OX40 agonist ivuxolimab. The CDR3 sequence: CASSFDRYEQYF. CDR3 nucleotide sequence: TGTGCCAGCAGCTTCGATCGGTACGAGCAGTACTTC.